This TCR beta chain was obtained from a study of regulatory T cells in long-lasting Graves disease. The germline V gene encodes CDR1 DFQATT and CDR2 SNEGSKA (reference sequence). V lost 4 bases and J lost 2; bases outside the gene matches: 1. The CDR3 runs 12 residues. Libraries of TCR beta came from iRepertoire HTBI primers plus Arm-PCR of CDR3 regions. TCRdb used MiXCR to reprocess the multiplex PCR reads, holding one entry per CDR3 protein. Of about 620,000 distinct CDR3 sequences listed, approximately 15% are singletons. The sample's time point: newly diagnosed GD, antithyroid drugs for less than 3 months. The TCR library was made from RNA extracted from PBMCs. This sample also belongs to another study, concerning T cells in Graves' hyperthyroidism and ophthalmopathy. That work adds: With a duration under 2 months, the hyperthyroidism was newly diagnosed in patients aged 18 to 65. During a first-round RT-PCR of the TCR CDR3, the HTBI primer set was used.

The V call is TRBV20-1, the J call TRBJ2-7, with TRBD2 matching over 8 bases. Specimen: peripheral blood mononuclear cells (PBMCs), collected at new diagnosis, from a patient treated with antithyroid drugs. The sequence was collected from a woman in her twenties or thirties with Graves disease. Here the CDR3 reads CSATGLAYEQYF. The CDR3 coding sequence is TGCAGTGCTACGGGACTAGCCTACGAGCAGTACTTC.